This T cell receptor (beta chain) was profiled in a study of cytotoxic CD8 clonotypes in ibrutinib-treated CLL. General observations from the study: Relative to age-matched healthy donors, clonality at baseline was higher, and it tracked circulating CD8+ T-cell counts.

The method was immunoSEQ multiplex PCR; TCRdb's version includes in-frame clones alone and lacks a portion of them. The sample holds 150,000 or so clones, 79% seen once. On this clone itself: Its antigen is unidentified.

V lost 6 bases and J lost 5, with 10 bases in between. This CDR3 has 11 residues. The V gene's germline CDR1 is DFQATT and CDR2 SNEGSKA (reference sequence). The specimen was PBMCs, collected after 12 months of ibrutinib treatment. The origin of this receptor is a human donor with chronic lymphocytic leukemia. The chain has TRBV20-1 and TRBJ2-5, with unresolved D. The CDR3 nucleotides read TGCAGTGCGCCCTTGATCGAGACCCAGTACTTC. This translates into CSAPLIETQYF.